This T cell receptor beta chain was found in a study of blood T cell repertoires in COVID-19. Looking at the study overall: PBMCs, B-cell-depleted T cells, or T cells provided the cDNA or gDNA that made up the material.

TCRdb's copy holds only in-frame clones and misses some; the assay was immunoSEQ multiplex PCR. This table has fewer than 400,000 clones, over 80% appearing once. Recovered status applied to Cohort 3 donors who had two consecutive negative PCRs. It also applied to those with clearance or with symptom resolution. This sequence was found in a man aged 25 to 40 who had recovered from COVID-19. Sequencing input: PBMCs or T cells enriched from blood (not recorded which).

For the CDR3, the DNA is TGTGCCAGCAGCGCACAGGGGTATAGCACTGAAGCTTTCTTT. Translation: CASSAQGYSTEAFF. The chain joins TRBV13 to TRBJ1-1; 7 bases fit TRBD1. The junction had 7 bases not matched to a gene; V was cut back by 5 bases and J by 4 bases. CDR3 size: 14 residues. Germline CDR1 and CDR2: PRHDT and FYEKMQ (reference sequence).